The 27 T cell receptor beta chains listed next were all sequenced from one sample in a study of Ad26.COV2.S vaccination and SARS-CoV-2 variants. The table came from immunoSEQ multiplex PCR; TCRdb's copy has only in-frame clones and leaves some out. The table records about 320,000 clones, about nine tenths of them present only once. The treatment was: 15 to 20 received Ad26.COV2.S at low or high dose, single or two shots; 5 received placebo; per-sample allocation not given. After the first vaccine or placebo injection, samples were drawn on day 63. The specimen comprised peripheral blood, sampled in a trial of Ad26.COV2.S vaccine versus placebo. These receptor sequences come from a person aged 18-60 years who received the Ad26.COV2.S COVID-19 vaccine or a placebo.

The V call is TRBV5-1, the J call TRBJ2-3; 7 nucleotides line up with TRBD1. Unmatched junction bases numbered 7, after V lost 9 bases and J lost 3 bases. Per germline, CDR1 SGHRS and CDR2 YFSETQ. There are 13 residues in the CDR3. The CDR3 loop reads CATRQGRTDTQYF. CDR3 coding DNA: TGCGCCACTAGACAGGGAAGGACAGATACGCAGTATTTT.

This chain joins TRBV27 and TRBJ2-7, with TRBD1 matching over 7 bases. The V gene's germline CDR1 is MNHEY and CDR2 SMNVEV (reference sequence). The CDR3 spans 15 residues. The junction had 8 bases not matched to a gene; V was cut back by 6 bases and J by 0 bases. The CDR3: CASSSFSGGSYEQYF. CDR3 nucleotides: TGTGCCAGCAGCTCGTTCTCAGGGGGCTCCTACGAGCAGTACTTC.

The count of this clone is one. This chain connects TRBV30 to TRBJ1-1; D is uncertain. V lost 0 bases and J 3 bases, leaving 5 bases between the germline ends. The CDR3 extends over 12 amino acids. Germline assignment: CDR1 GTSNPN and CDR2 SVGIG (reference sequence). CDR3 protein: CAWSVFYTEAFF. In nucleotides, the CDR3 is TGTGCCTGGAGTGTATTTTACACTGAAGCTTTCTTT.

The genes are TRBV7-8 and TRBJ1-2; the D is unclear. The CDR3 loop spans 14 amino acids. Trimming stripped 5 bases from V and 0 bases from J, with 10 bases between. From germline, CDR1 is SGHVS and CDR2 FQNEAQ. CDR3 sequence: CASSATGANYGYTF. In nucleotides, the CDR3 is TGTGCCAGCAGCGCGACGGGAGCTAACTATGGCTACACCTTC.

This chain joins TRBV18 and TRBJ2-7; TRBD2 might be the D (6 bases). Germline loops: CDR1 KGHSH, CDR2 LQKENI. The CDR3 totals 13 residues. With 5 bases removed from V and 0 bases from J, the gap between germline ends came to 8 bases. Written as DNA, the CDR3 is TGTGCCAGCTCAGCGGACTACTCCTACGAGCAGTACTTC. As protein: CASSADYSYEQYF.

This rearrangement joins TRBV5-1 to TRBJ1-4, with D unclear. V was clipped by 3 bases and J by 0 bases, with 15 bases between them. Germline assignment: CDR1 SGHRS and CDR2 YFSETQ. CDR3 size: 17 residues. The chain's CDR3 is CASSWSAESATNEKLFF. The CDR3 coding sequence is TGCGCCAGCAGCTGGTCCGCAGAGAGCGCAACTAATGAAAAACTGTTTTTT.

A single count supports this clone. The chain couples TRBV19 to TRBJ1-2, with D unclear. The CDR3 totals 17 residues. From germline, CDR1 is LNHDA and CDR2 SQIVND (reference sequence). V dropped 1 base and J dropped 5 bases, with 20 bases sitting between them. In DNA form, the CDR3 reads TGTGCCAGTAGTATAGCTACCCGTTCGACGGGGAAATATGGCTACACCTTC. Translated: CASSIATRSTGKYGYTF.

The J gene is TRBJ2-2, the V gene TRBV7-7, with TRBD2 matching 11 bases. The length of the CDR3 is 17 residues. Germline V gene lookup returns CDR1 SSHAT and CDR2 FNYEAQ (reference sequence). Trimming cost V 4 bases and J 5 bases; bases outside gene matches: 9. The chain's CDR3 is CASSSATSGSRTGELFF. The CDR3, as DNA: TGTGCCAGCAGCTCGGCAACTAGCGGGAGTAGAACCGGGGAGCTGTTTTTT.

The chain couples TRBV5-4 to TRBJ2-5, with D perhaps TRBD2 (6 bases). From germline, CDR1 is SGHNT and CDR2 YYREEE (reference sequence). Between the trimmed V and J ends, which lost 3 bases and 2 bases, there was a span of 8 bases. CDR3 length: 13 amino acids. CDR3 coding DNA: TGTGCCAGCAGCTCGGGACTTCAAGAGACCCAGTACTTC. Protein: CASSSGLQETQYF. Combining the CDR3 with reference TRBV5-4 and TRBJ2-5 gives the whole variable domain ETGVTQSPTHLIKTRGQQVTLRCSSQSGHNTVSWYQQALGQGPQFIFQYYREEENGRGNFPPRFSGLQFPNYSSELNVNALELDDSALYLCASSSGLQETQYFGPGTRLLVL.

V and J are TRBV11-2 and TRBJ1-1; D might be TRBD1 (5 bases). From germline, CDR1 is SGHAT and CDR2 FQNNGV. V was clipped by 5 bases and J by 6 bases, with 13 bases between them. This CDR3 region has 13 residues. In DNA form, the CDR3 reads TGTGCCAGCAGCCCACTCAGGGCGCCTGAAGCTTTCTTT. Protein sequence: CASSPLRAPEAFF.

The chain recombines TRBV27 with TRBJ2-1, with a possible D match to TRBD2 (6 bases). The germline CDR1 and CDR2 sequences are MNHEY and SMNVEV (reference sequence). The CDR3 extends over 14 amino acids. The ends were cut back, 4 bases at V and 4 bases at J, with 11 bases in the middle. Written as DNA, the CDR3 is TGTGCCAGCAGTTCGGGGGAGAGTTACAATGAGCAGTTCTTC. Amino acid sequence: CASSSGESYNEQFF.

This chain links TRBV3-1 (or the pseudogene TRBV3-2) with TRBJ2-7; D is undetermined. Germline lookup yields CDR1 LGHDT and CDR2 YNNKEL (reference sequence). CDR3 size: 13 residues. V was pared by 0 bases and J by 3 bases, with 6 bases between. This chain's CDR3 is CASSQEEIYEQYF. Written as DNA, the CDR3 is TGTGCCAGCAGCCAAGAGGAGATCTACGAGCAGTACTTC.

This chain joins TRBV5-1 and TRBJ1-1; TRBD1 matches at 10 bases. The V and J ends lost 4 bases and 0 bases, in that order; junction bases with no gene match: 9. Germline loops: CDR1 SGHRS, CDR2 YFSETQ. The CDR3 length is 17 residues. The CDR3 spells CASSVLGTGEMNTEAFF. The CDR3 DNA sequence: TGCGCCAGCAGCGTACTCGGGACAGGGGAAATGAACACTGAAGCTTTCTTT. Full variable domain (outside the CDR3, taken from reference TRBV5-1 and TRBJ1-1): KAGVTQTPRYLIKTRGQQVTLSCSPISGHRSVSWYQQTPGQGLQFLFEYFSETQRNKGNFPGRFSGRQFSNSRSEMNVSTLELGDSALYLCASSVLGTGEMNTEAFFGQGTRLTVV.

The chain combines TRBV13 with TRBJ2-7, with 10 bases identical to TRBD1. Germline CDR1 is PRHDT and CDR2 is FYEKMQ (reference sequence). The CDR3 totals 14 residues. The ends lost 6 bases at V and 5 bases at J; junction bases unmatched: 7. The CDR3 protein is CASSGTGDRDEQYF. CDR3 in DNA: TGTGCCAGCAGTGGGACAGGGGATAGGGACGAGCAGTACTTC. The full variable domain, in which reference TRBV13 and TRBJ2-7 provide the parts outside the CDR3, is AAGVIQSPRHLIKEKRETATLKCYPIPRHDTVYWYQQGPGQDPQFLISFYEKMQSDKGSIPDRFSAQQFSDYHSELNMSSLELGDSALYFCASSGTGDRDEQYFGPGTRLTVT.

The chain carries TRBV4-1 and TRBJ2-7, with TRBD1 identical over 10 bases. In germline, CDR1 is MGHRA, CDR2 YSYEKL. This CDR3 has 15 residues. The J segment lost 2 bases and the V segment lost 1 base, leaving 2 bases of the junction unmatched. CDR3 residues: CASSQGQGAPYEQYF. The CDR3 nucleotides read TGCGCCAGCAGCCAAGGACAGGGGGCTCCCTACGAGCAGTACTTC.

V and J are TRBV10-1 and TRBJ2-2, with 9 bases matching TRBD1. The CDR3 has 15 amino acids. Germline CDR1 and CDR2: WNHNN and SYGVQD (reference sequence). The junction had 5 bases not matched to a gene; V was cut back by 5 bases and J by 4 bases. The CDR3 loop reads CASSWTGASTGELFF. Here the CDR3 DNA reads TGCGCCAGCAGTTGGACAGGGGCGAGCACCGGGGAGCTGTTTTTT.

The chain recombines TRBV6-5 with TRBJ2-1; TRBD1 agrees at 10 bases. The V gene end was trimmed by 0 bases and the J gene end by 9 bases; junction bases not matched to a gene: 5. CDR1 and CDR2 (germline): MNHEY, SVGAGI. CDR3 length equals 15 residues. CDR3 loop: CASSYSGTGDFEQFF. CDR3 sequence (DNA): TGTGCCAGCAGTTACTCCGGGACAGGGGATTTTGAGCAGTTCTTC.

CDR3: CASSDHSGGTANTGELFF. CDR3 sequence (DNA): TGTGCCAGCAGCGATCATAGCGGGGGGACTGCGAACACCGGGGAGCTGTTTTTT. V is TRBV11-2 and J is TRBJ2-2; 10 bases map to TRBD2. CDR1 is SGHAT, CDR2 FQNNGV, per germline. The CDR3 consists of 18 residues. Trimming removed 5 bases from V and 0 bases from J; junction bases left unmatched: 9.

The chain carries TRBV20-1 and TRBJ2-6; D is unresolved. Trimming took off 3 bases at V and 0 bases at J, with 12 bases between the two ends. Looked up from germline, CDR1 is DFQATT and CDR2 is SNEGSKA (reference sequence). This CDR3 spans 16 amino acids. As DNA, the CDR3 is TGCAGTGCTAGTTCGCCAAGCCTCTCTGGGGCCAACGTCCTGACTTTC. This codes for CSASSPSLSGANVLTF.

This clone was detected only a few times. The chain carries TRBV6-2 or TRBV6-3 and TRBJ1-1, with D maybe TRBD1 (5 bases). The CDR3 loop spans 13 amino acids. V was pared by 6 bases and J by 3 bases, with 11 bases between. Germline V gene lookup returns CDR1 MNHEY and CDR2 SVGEGT. This chain's CDR3 is CASSQGTHTEAFF. The CDR3 region has the DNA TGTGCCAGCAGCCAAGGGACCCACACTGAAGCTTTCTTT.

V gene TRBV19 combines with J gene TRBJ1-2, with 8 nucleotides matching TRBD1. The germline CDR1 and CDR2 sequences are LNHDA and SQIVND (reference sequence). This CDR3 comprises 15 residues. J gave up 6 bases and V 2 bases, and 8 bases lay outside the gene matches. This CDR3 is CASSIRGTDRDGYTF. The CDR3 coding sequence is TGTGCCAGTAGTATAAGGGGGACGGACAGGGATGGCTACACCTTC.

The chain recombines TRBV19 with TRBJ1-5; D is uncertain. The germline CDR1 and CDR2 sequences are LNHDA and SQIVND (reference sequence). V gave up 5 bases and J gave up 5 bases, with 10 bases separating them. The CDR3 loop spans 13 amino acids. This chain's CDR3 is CASSGRDYQPQHF. In nucleotides, the CDR3 is TGTGCCAGTAGTGGGAGAGATTATCAGCCCCAGCATTTT.

This clone was observed a handful of times. The V gene is TRBV5-4, the J gene TRBJ2-2; 11 nucleotides align to TRBD2. The CDR3 is 15 residues long. Germline V CDR1 and CDR2: SGHNT, YYREEE (reference sequence). Trimming removed 4 bases from V and 4 bases from J; junction bases left unmatched: 3. The CDR3 DNA reads TGTGCCAGCAGCGCCGGGACTAGCGGCACCGGGGAGCTGTTTTTT. It codes for CASSAGTSGTGELFF.

V and J are TRBV19 and TRBJ1-5, with D possibly TRBD1 on 6 matching bases. The CDR3 runs 15 residues. Trimming took off 3 bases at V and 7 bases at J, with 16 bases between the two ends. Germline CDR1 reads LNHDA; CDR2 reads SQIVND (reference sequence). The CDR3, as DNA: TGTGCCAGTAGTATGGAACAGGGTTCTGGCCAGCCCCAGCATTTT. Translating it yields CASSMEQGSGQPQHF.

The V call is TRBV6-2 or TRBV6-3, the J call TRBJ1-5; 7 nucleotides align to TRBD1. After removal of 4 bases from V and 0 bases from J, the junction contained 6 bases not matched to a gene. CDR3 size: 16 residues. Per the germline V gene, CDR1 is MNHEY and CDR2 is SVGEGT. The CDR3 DNA reads TGTGCCAGCAGTTTATCAGGGGGTTATAGCAATCAGCCCCAGCATTTT. Its translation is CASSLSGGYSNQPQHF.

This chain's CDR3 is CASSLGGRGYTEAFF. The CDR3, as DNA: TGTGCCAGCAGCTTAGGGGGTAGGGGTTACACTGAAGCTTTCTTT. The chain is built from TRBV11-2 and TRBJ1-1; TRBD1 is a possible D gene (5 bases). This CDR3 contains 15 residues. V lost 1 base to trimming and J lost 3 bases, with 12 bases between them. Germline V gene data show CDR1 as SGHAT and CDR2 as FQNNGV. Full variable domain (outside the CDR3, taken from reference TRBV11-2 and TRBJ1-1): EAGVAQSPRYKIIEKRQSVAFWCNPISGHATLYWYQQILGQGPKLLIQFQNNGVVDDSQLPKDRFSAERLKGVDSTLKIQPAKLEDSAVYLCASSLGGRGYTEAFFGQGTRLTVV.

V is TRBV3-1 (or the pseudogene TRBV3-2) and J is TRBJ1-1; 7 bases match TRBD1. After removal of 1 base from V and 1 base from J, the junction contained 3 bases not matched to a gene. CDR3 length: 15 residues. Germline CDR1 and CDR2: LGHDT and YNNKEL (reference sequence). CDR3 sequence reads: CASSQAGTANTEAFF. CDR3 sequence (DNA): TGTGCCAGCAGCCAAGCCGGGACAGCGAACACTGAAGCTTTCTTT.